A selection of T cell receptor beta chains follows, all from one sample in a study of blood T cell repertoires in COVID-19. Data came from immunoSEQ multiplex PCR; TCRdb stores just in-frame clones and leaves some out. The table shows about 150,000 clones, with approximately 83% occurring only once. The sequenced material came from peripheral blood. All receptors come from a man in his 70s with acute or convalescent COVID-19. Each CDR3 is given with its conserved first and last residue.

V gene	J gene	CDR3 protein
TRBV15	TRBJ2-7	CATSRGGGTAYEQYF
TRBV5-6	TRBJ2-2	CASSSDRTSNTGELFF
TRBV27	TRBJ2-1	CASSTGLAGVGEQFF
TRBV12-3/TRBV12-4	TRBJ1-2	CASSLGHYGYTF
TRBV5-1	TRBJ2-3	CASKVQSSSTDTQYF
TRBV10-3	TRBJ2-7	CAITLTQAGEQYF
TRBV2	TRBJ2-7	CASRGRYEQYF
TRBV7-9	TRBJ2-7	CASSPVPYEQYF
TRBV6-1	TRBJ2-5	CASSEGWAQETQYF
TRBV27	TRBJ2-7	CASRPGLASHEQYF
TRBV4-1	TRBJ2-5	CASSQAFSVAETQYF
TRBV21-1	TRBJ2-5	CASSKEVGQGEYQETQYF
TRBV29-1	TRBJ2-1	CSVHPGTSGTYNEQFF
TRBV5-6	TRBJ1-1	CASSFFGSIGTGPTEAFF
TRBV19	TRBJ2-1	CASTPNGRGDHEQFF
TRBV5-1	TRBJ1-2	CASSEPGQEGYGYTF
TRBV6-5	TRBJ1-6	CASRAGTTNSPLHF
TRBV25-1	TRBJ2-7	CASSEFQSGGYEQYF
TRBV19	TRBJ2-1	CASRLRTSGRPPYNEQFF
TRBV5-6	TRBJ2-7	CASSGTLTYEQYF
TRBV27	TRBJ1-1	CASSSIGTGGEAFF
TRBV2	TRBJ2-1	CASSLTGTPYNEQFF
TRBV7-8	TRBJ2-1	CASSSPGLAINEQFF